These T cell receptor beta chains were read from a single sample in a study of identical twins. TCRdb analysed the 5' RACE reads with MiXCR anew, one entry per CDR3 protein. Counted here are 550,000 to 800,000 distinct CDR3 sequences, around 7.5% occurring once; the ten biggest clones make up 1.5% to 2%. These data also featured in a second study, about yellow fever vaccine responses in identical twins.

Sequencing used PBMCs. The receptors originated from a woman younger than 35 in good health. Both conserved end residues are part of each CDR3. Fields, in order: D gene, J gene, V gene, clone size, CDR3 DNA, CDR3 protein. The D gene is left open where the match is weak. Not every row has a clone size; where given, it reads once, few, many or a size class.

TRBD2 TRBJ2-1 TRBV6-5 . TGTGCCAGCAGTTACCCTAGCGGGGGTTACAATGAGCAGTTCTTC CASSYPSGGYNEQFF
. TRBJ2-3 TRBV6-2/TRBV6-3 few TGTGCCAGCAGTTACTCGATGGGAGTAGGAGGGCCTCCCCTCGTGGATACGCAGTATTTT CASSYSMGVGGPPLVDTQYF
. TRBJ2-2 TRBV20-1 many TGCAGTGCTAGAGTAGGAGCGAACACCGGGGAGCTGTTTTTT CSARVGANTGELFF
. TRBJ2-1 TRBV5-6 many TGTGCCAGCAGCTTGGCGGGGTCCTGGAATGAGCAGTTCTTC CASSLAGSWNEQFF
. TRBJ2-1 TRBV7-8 . TGTGCCAGCAGCCCCGGAGGGGGACGCTACAATGAGCAGTTCTTC CASSPGGGRYNEQFF
TRBD2 TRBJ2-5 TRBV5-1 medium-sized TGCGCCAGCAGCGGGGGGGACTACTCCTTTGAAGAGACCCAGTACTTC CASSGGDYSFEETQYF
. TRBJ2-1 TRBV5-1 . TGCGCCAGCAGCGAGGTAGGGGCCTATGAGCAGTTCTTC CASSEVGAYEQFF
. TRBJ2-1 TRBV7-7 many TGTGCCAGCAGCTTACAGGGCTCTAGCTCCTACAATGAGCAGTTCTTC CASSLQGSSSYNEQFF
. TRBJ2-2 TRBV7-9 . TGTGCCAGCAGCCCTGGGACCATGTGGGGGAACACCGGGGAGCTGTTTTTT CASSPGTMWGNTGELFF
. TRBJ2-3 TRBV5-1 . TGCGCCAGCAGACGGACACCAGGAAGCACAGATACGCAGTATTTT CASRRTPGSTDTQYF
TRBD1 TRBJ2-1 TRBV24-1 few TGTGCCACCAGTGAGCCACTGTGGGCAGGGGGCGAGCAGTTCTTC CATSEPLWAGGEQFF
. TRBJ2-5 TRBV3-1 . TGTGCCAGCAGCCAAGTCGAGGAGCAAGAGACCCAGTACTTC CASSQVEEQETQYF
. TRBJ2-5 TRBV12-3/TRBV12-4 . TGTGCCAGCAGTTCCGGACAGGGAGGGGAGGCCCAGTACTTC CASSSGQGGEAQYF
. TRBJ1-6 TRBV6-1 few TGTGCCAGCAGCGCCTGGGGACTTTCTCTTAATTCACCCCTCCACTTT CASSAWGLSLNSPLHF
. TRBJ2-5 TRBV12-3/TRBV12-4 . TGTGCCAGCAGTATGGACGGCCCCAAGACCCAGTACTTC CASSMDGPKTQYF
. TRBJ2-1 TRBV24-1 many TGTGCCACCAGTGCCAGACATGTTAGCTCCTACAATGAGCAGTTCTTC CATSARHVSSYNEQFF
. TRBJ1-2 TRBV5-1 few TGCGCCAGCAGCTTAGGTGTCGGGCAGTACTATGGCTACACCTTC CASSLGVGQYYGYTF
. TRBJ2-5 TRBV29-1 few TGCAGCGTTGTGGGGGAGACCCAGTACTTC CSVVGETQYF
. TRBJ2-5 TRBV11-2 many TGTGCCAGCAGCTTATATTCGGAGACCCAGTACTTC CASSLYSETQYF
. TRBJ1-1 TRBV5-6 few TGTGCCAGCAGCTTGCGGCCACCCGGGTATAACACTGAAGCTTTCTTT CASSLRPPGYNTEAFF
TRBD2 TRBJ2-5 TRBV28 few TGTGCCAGCAGTTTAGTATGGGGGGGGACCCCGAGGCTCGGACGAGAGACCCAGTACTTC CASSLVWGGTPRLGRETQYF
. TRBJ2-5 TRBV11-2 many TGTGCCAGCAGCCCAGGGGACCAAGAGACCCAGTACTTC CASSPGDQETQYF
TRBD2 TRBJ2-2 TRBV7-8 many TGTGCCAGCAGCAGATGGGGACTAGCGGGGGCCGGGGAGCTGTTTTTT CASSRWGLAGAGELFF
. TRBJ2-1 TRBV10-3 . TGTGCCATCAGTCCAAACAGGGCTGAGCAGTTCTTC CAISPNRAEQFF
TRBD2 TRBJ2-1 TRBV18 few TGTGCCAGCTCACCACCGCTAGCGGGATCGGGTGAGCAGTTCTTC CASSPPLAGSGEQFF
TRBD1 TRBJ1-1 TRBV20-1 . TGCAGTGCCCTACGAGGGGGCCGGGCCGTTGGGGAGGCTTTCTTT CSALRGGRAVGEAFF
. TRBJ2-2 TRBV20-1 few TGCAGTGCTGTAAGACCCGGTCGTGCCGGGGAGCTGTTTTTT CSAVRPGRAGELFF
. TRBJ2-7 TRBV28 many TGTGCCAGCAGTTTATTTGTTATTCGAGGCCCTCTGTCCTACGAGCAGTACTTC CASSLFVIRGPLSYEQYF
. TRBJ1-5 TRBV12-3/TRBV12-4 few TGTGCCAGCAGTAAACAGGATCAGCCCCAGCATTTT CASSKQDQPQHF
TRBD2 TRBJ2-5 TRBV7-7 . TGTGCCAGCAGCTTAGAGCAGCGGGGGAGTGAGACCCAGTACTTC CASSLEQRGSETQYF
. TRBJ1-4 TRBV7-9 . TGTGCCAGCAGAGGACCGTTGAGGGTAGATGAAAAACTGTTTTTT CASRGPLRVDEKLFF
. TRBJ2-1 TRBV6-1 many TGTGCCAGCAGTGATACCGCTTTGGACAAGTTCTTC CASSDTALDKFF
TRBD1 TRBJ1-1 TRBV10-2 few TGCGCCAGCAAGACAGGGGGGCCTAAAGCTTTCTTT CASKTGGPKAFF
TRBD2 TRBJ2-1 TRBV3-1 . TGTGCCAGCAGCCAAGGAAGTGTTAGGACTAGCGGGAGTTGGGGGCAGTTCTTC CASSQGSVRTSGSWGQFF
TRBD1 TRBJ2-1 TRBV9 . TGTGCCAGCAGCCCGTGGACAGGGATGGCCTACAATGAGCAGTTCTTC CASSPWTGMAYNEQFF
TRBD1 TRBJ2-7 TRBV12-3/TRBV12-4 few TGTGCCAGCAGTCCAACGTATCGTCCCGGGACAGGGAGGTACGAGCAGTACTTC CASSPTYRPGTGRYEQYF